Listed below are T cell receptor beta chains from one sample, sequenced in a study of blood T cell repertoires in COVID-19. Assay: immunoSEQ multiplex PCR; the TCRdb copy retains only in-frame clones and omits some. This sample has fewer than 300,000 clones, with 70% to 90% found just once. Sequenced input: PBMCs or T cells enriched from blood (not recorded which). These receptors originate from a woman aged 40 to 50 with acute COVID-19. Each CDR3 is given with its conserved first and last residue. D genes are given only for firm matches. Where a row states a size, it is once, few, many or the class of an expanded clone; other rows omit it.

TRBJ1-1,few,TRBV3-1/TRBV3-2,-,CASSQEAMNTEAFF,TGTGCCAGCAGCCAAGAGGCCATGAACACTGAAGCTTTCTTT
TRBJ1-6,-,TRBV19,TRBD1,CASSVTGTGLHSPLHF,TGTGCCAGTAGTGTTACCGGGACAGGGTTACATTCACCCCTCCACTTT
TRBJ1-5,-,TRBV2,-,CASSGGGGFLSNQPQHF,TGTGCCAGCAGTGGGGGGGGTGGATTTCTTAGCAATCAGCCCCAGCATTTT
TRBJ1-2,-,TRBV27,-,CASSTGNVGEGYTF,TGTGCCAGCAGTACAGGGAATGTGGGGGAAGGCTACACCTTC
TRBJ1-6,-,TRBV28,TRBD1,CASLGSGTGVFNSPLHF,TGTGCCAGCCTCGGGTCCGGGACAGGCGTCTTTAATTCACCCCTCCACTTT
TRBJ2-1,-,TRBV25-1,TRBD2,CASSGGRSNNEQFF,TGTGCCAGCAGCGGCGGGAGGTCGAACAATGAGCAGTTCTTC
TRBJ2-5,-,TRBV5-1,TRBD2,CASSFRLTGLAEETQYF,TGCGCCAGCAGCTTCCGTCTGACGGGACTAGCGGAAGAGACCCAGTACTTC
TRBJ1-4,-,TRBV10-3,TRBD1,CAISGGQHNEKLFF,TGTGCCATCAGTGGGGGACAGCATAATGAAAAACTGTTTTTT
TRBJ1-2,-,TRBV24-1,TRBD1,CATSDWGQDHYGYTF,TGTGCCACCAGTGATTGGGGACAGGACCACTATGGCTACACCTTC
TRBJ1-1,-,TRBV6-1,-,CASSVALNTEAFF,TGTGCCAGCAGTGTAGCCTTGAACACTGAAGCTTTCTTT
TRBJ1-3,once,TRBV7-6,-,CASSLGLGSSGNTIYF,TGTGCCAGCAGCTTAGGACTGGGGAGCTCTGGAAACACCATATATTTT
TRBJ2-3,-,TRBV19,TRBD1,CASSRQGKGGTDTQYF,TGTGCCAGTAGTAGACAGGGGAAAGGAGGCACAGATACGCAGTATTTT
TRBJ1-2,-,TRBV28,TRBD1,CASSSGQGAYLGYTF,TGTGCCAGCAGTTCGGGACAGGGGGCGTATCTTGGCTACACCTTC
TRBJ2-1,-,TRBV24-1,TRBD2,CATSDPTSSYNEQFF,TGTGCCACCAGTGACCCGACTAGCAGCTACAATGAGCAGTTCTTC
TRBJ1-3,-,TRBV4-1,-,CASSPYWDSPGNTIYF,TGCGCCAGCAGCCCGTACTGGGACTCGCCTGGAAACACCATATATTTT
TRBJ1-3,-,TRBV19,TRBD1,CASSRDRRISGNTIYF,TGTGCCAGTAGTAGGGACAGGAGGATCTCTGGAAACACCATATATTTT
TRBJ2-2,few,TRBV24-1,TRBD2,CATSDLSGSLLFGELFF,TGTGCCACCAGTGACCTTAGCGGGAGCCTTTTGTTTGGGGAGCTGTTTTTT
TRBJ1-2,-,TRBV27,-,CASSSGTRGGLGYGYTF,TGTGCCAGCAGTTCAGGGACACGGGGCGGTTTAGGCTATGGCTACACCTTC
TRBJ1-4,-,TRBV19,TRBD1,CASSTRRQGAAEKLFF,TGTGCCAGTAGTACTCGTAGACAGGGGGCGGCTGAAAAACTGTTTTTT
TRBJ2-1,-,TRBV19,TRBD2,CASSPLLAGSSYNEQFF,TGTGCCAGTAGTCCTTTACTAGCGGGAAGTTCCTACAATGAGCAGTTCTTC
TRBJ1-2,-,TRBV25-1,-,CASRVTGFDGYTF,TGTGCCAGCCGGGTAACAGGTTTTGACGGCTACACCTTC
TRBJ2-3,once,TRBV7-8,TRBD2,CASSPVTGTSGTDTQYF,TGTGCCAGCAGCCCTGTGACCGGGACTAGCGGCACAGATACGCAGTATTTT
TRBJ2-7,-,TRBV11-2,-,CASSLEAVEQYF,TGTGCCAGCAGCTTAGAGGCTGTGGAGCAGTACTTC
TRBJ1-2,-,TRBV27,TRBD1,CASGGQRNYGYTF,TGTGCCAGCGGGGGACAGAGAAACTATGGCTACACCTTC
TRBJ2-1,-,TRBV24-1,TRBD2,CATSDPLAGGSNEQFF,TGTGCCACCAGTGATCCCTTGGCGGGAGGCAGCAATGAGCAGTTCTTC
TRBJ1-3,-,TRBV21-1,-,CASSKAGSAGVYF,TGTGCCAGCAGCAAAGCCGGGAGCGCAGGCGTATATTTT
TRBJ2-3,-,TRBV28,TRBD1,CASTDRATVDTQYF,TGTGCCAGCACGGACAGGGCCACCGTAGATACGCAGTATTTT
TRBJ2-7,-,TRBV30,-,CAWSATGGVEQYF,TGTGCCTGGAGCGCAACAGGGGGGGTTGAGCAGTACTTC
TRBJ1-2,-,TRBV15,-,CATSRAERYGYTF,TGTGCCACCAGCAGAGCTGAGCGGTATGGCTACACCTTC
TRBJ1-3,-,TRBV2,TRBD1,CASSLDRGNTIYF,TGTGCCAGCAGTTTGGACAGGGGAAACACCATATATTTT
TRBJ2-2,-,TRBV24-1,TRBD1,CATSRGTGGADGELFF,TGTGCCACCAGTCGCGGGACAGGGGGCGCAGACGGGGAGCTGTTTTTT
TRBJ2-5,-,TRBV28,TRBD1,CASSSGQGEETQYF,TGTGCCAGCAGTTCGGGACAGGGAGAAGAGACCCAGTACTTC
TRBJ1-4,-,TRBV5-4,TRBD1,CASSWDRRNEKLFF,TGTGCCAGCAGCTGGGACAGGCGGAATGAAAAACTGTTTTTT
TRBJ1-2,-,TRBV12-3/TRBV12-4,-,CASSFGRAYGYTF,TGTGCCAGCAGTTTCGGCAGGGCCTATGGCTACACCTTC
TRBJ2-3,-,TRBV7-9,TRBD2,CASSLGLAGADTQYF,TGTGCCAGCAGCTTAGGCCTAGCGGGAGCAGATACGCAGTATTTT
TRBJ2-2,-,TRBV6-5,TRBD2,CASSLAGGTGELFF,TGTGCCAGCAGTCTAGCGGGAGGTACCGGGGAGCTGTTTTTT
TRBJ2-5,-,TRBV11-3,-,CASSNPTEQETQYF,TGTGCCAGCAGCAACCCGACAGAGCAAGAGACCCAGTACTTC
TRBJ2-2,-,TRBV7-2,TRBD1,CASSIRTGVNTGELFF,TGTGCCAGCAGCATAAGGACAGGGGTGAACACCGGGGAGCTGTTTTTT
TRBJ2-3,-,TRBV24-1,-,CATSEAGTSTDTQYF,TGTGCCACCAGTGAGGCCGGGACTAGCACAGATACGCAGTATTTT
TRBJ2-7,-,TRBV28,TRBD1,CASSSSRQGPYEQYF,TGTGCCAGCAGTTCCTCTCGACAGGGTCCCTACGAGCAGTACTTC
TRBJ1-1,-,TRBV7-9,-,CASSQAGYTEAFF,TGTGCCAGCAGCCAGGCGGGGTACACTGAAGCTTTCTTT
TRBJ1-2,-,TRBV7-2,-,CASSLTRMDYGYTF,TGTGCCAGCAGCTTAACTCGAATGGACTATGGCTACACCTTC
TRBJ2-5,-,TRBV28,TRBD2,CASTLQGLGQETQYF,TGTGCCAGCACCTTACAGGGACTAGGCCAAGAGACCCAGTACTTC
TRBJ1-2,-,TRBV9,TRBD1,CASSPRDRNYGYTF,TGTGCCAGCAGCCCCCGGGACAGGAACTATGGCTACACCTTC
TRBJ1-2,-,TRBV19,TRBD1,CASSVKSGTGSYGYTF,TGTGCCAGTAGTGTCAAATCCGGGACAGGAAGTTATGGCTACACCTTC
TRBJ1-2,-,TRBV5-1,TRBD1,CASSLVGSGTGSGGYTF,TGCGCCAGCAGCTTGGTAGGGAGTGGGACAGGGAGTGGTGGCTACACCTTC
TRBJ2-6,-,TRBV7-2,TRBD2,CASSSELLAGVSGANVLTF,TGTGCCAGCAGCTCCGAACTACTAGCGGGGGTCTCTGGGGCCAACGTCCTGACTTTC
TRBJ2-5,-,TRBV5-1,TRBD2,CATNRLAGIQETQYF,TGCGCCACCAATCGACTAGCGGGAATCCAAGAGACCCAGTACTTC
TRBJ2-4,-,TRBV6-5,TRBD2,CASLAGGVLKNIQYF,TGTGCCAGCTTAGCGGGAGGGGTCCTCAAAAACATTCAGTACTTC
TRBJ2-1,-,TRBV30,-,CAWSVRAGAYNEQFF,TGTGCCTGGAGTGTACGAGCGGGTGCGTACAATGAGCAGTTCTTC
TRBJ2-1,-,TRBV6-5,-,CASSWDSRLQFF,TGTGCCAGCAGTTGGGACTCGAGACTGCAGTTCTTC
TRBJ2-1,-,TRBV18,-,CASSPPVGAEQFF,TGTGCCAGCTCACCCCCGGTTGGGGCTGAGCAGTTCTTC
TRBJ1-2,-,TRBV3-1/TRBV3-2,TRBD1,CASRGWGQTNYGYTF,TGTGCCAGCAGGGGATGGGGACAGACTAACTATGGCTACACCTTC
TRBJ2-1,-,TRBV30,TRBD2,CAWSGTSGLNEQFF,TGTGCCTGGAGTGGGACTAGCGGACTCAATGAGCAGTTCTTC
TRBJ1-5,-,TRBV24-1,TRBD1,CATSDPRQGARDQPQHF,TGTGCCACCAGTGATCCTCGGCAGGGGGCTCGGGATCAGCCCCAGCATTTT